This TCR beta chain is drawn from a study of T-cell memory formation after mild COVID-19. TCRdb redid the calling of the 5' RACE reads with MiXCR, one entry per CDR3 protein. The repertoire holds around 300,000 distinct CDR3 sequences, with about 20% as singletons. This CDR3 region has 14 residues. In germline, CDR1 is KGHDR, CDR2 SFDVKD. The germline V and J ends were trimmed by 3 bases and 1 base, with 7 bases remaining between them. This chain connects TRBV24-1 to TRBJ2-3; a possible D gene is TRBD2 (6 bases). The receptor's source is a man aged 18 to 30 who had mild COVID-19 (a few samples of this study predate the infection). Cell type and time point are not known. The sample consisted of PBMCs or a T cell subset sorted from them (not recorded which). The CDR3 DNA is TGTGCCACCAGTGATGGGGAGGGCACAGATACGCAGTATTTT. It codes for CATSDGEGTDTQYF.